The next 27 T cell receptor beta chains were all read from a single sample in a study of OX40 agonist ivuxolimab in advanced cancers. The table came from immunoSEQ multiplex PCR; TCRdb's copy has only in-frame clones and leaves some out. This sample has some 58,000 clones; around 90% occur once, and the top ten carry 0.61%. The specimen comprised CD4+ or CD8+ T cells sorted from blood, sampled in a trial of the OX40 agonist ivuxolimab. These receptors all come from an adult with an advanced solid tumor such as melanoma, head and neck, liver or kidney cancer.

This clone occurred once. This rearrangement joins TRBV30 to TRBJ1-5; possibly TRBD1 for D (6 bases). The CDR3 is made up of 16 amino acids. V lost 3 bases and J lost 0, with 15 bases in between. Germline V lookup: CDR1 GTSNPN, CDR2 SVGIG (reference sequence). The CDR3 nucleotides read TGTGCCTGGAGATCCCGAGGGACATATAGCAATCAGCCCCAGCATTTT. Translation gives CAWRSRGTYSNQPQHF.

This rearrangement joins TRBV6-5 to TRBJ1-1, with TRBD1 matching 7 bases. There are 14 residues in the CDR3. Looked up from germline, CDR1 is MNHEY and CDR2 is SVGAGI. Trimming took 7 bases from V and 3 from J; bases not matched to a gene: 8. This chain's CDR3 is CASKGAVADTEAFF. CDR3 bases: TGTGCCAGCAAGGGGGCAGTGGCCGACACTGAAGCTTTCTTT.

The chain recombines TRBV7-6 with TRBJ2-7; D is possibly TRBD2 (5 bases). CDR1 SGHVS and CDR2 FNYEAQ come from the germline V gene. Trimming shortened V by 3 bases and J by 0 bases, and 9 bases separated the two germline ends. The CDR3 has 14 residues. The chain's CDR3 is CASSFFRDSYEQYF. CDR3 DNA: TGTGCCAGCAGCTTTTTCCGGGACTCCTACGAGCAGTACTTC.

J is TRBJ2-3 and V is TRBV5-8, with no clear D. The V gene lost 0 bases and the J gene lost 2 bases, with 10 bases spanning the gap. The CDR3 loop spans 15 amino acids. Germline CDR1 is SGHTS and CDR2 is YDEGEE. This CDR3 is CASSLGARLTDTQYF. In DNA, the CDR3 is TGTGCCAGCAGCTTGGGGGCTAGGCTCACAGATACGCAGTATTTT.

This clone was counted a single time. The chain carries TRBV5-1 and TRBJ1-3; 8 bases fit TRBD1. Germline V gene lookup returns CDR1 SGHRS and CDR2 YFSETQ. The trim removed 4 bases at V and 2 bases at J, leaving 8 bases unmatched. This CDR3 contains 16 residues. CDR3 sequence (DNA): TGCGCCAGCAGCCCCAACCCGACAGGGGCTGGAAACACCATATATTTT. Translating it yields CASSPNPTGAGNTIYF.

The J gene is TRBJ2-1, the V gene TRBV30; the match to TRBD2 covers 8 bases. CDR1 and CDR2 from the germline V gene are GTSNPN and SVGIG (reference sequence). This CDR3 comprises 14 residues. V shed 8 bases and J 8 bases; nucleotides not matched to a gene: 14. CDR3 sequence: CAVEGLGTRDEQFF. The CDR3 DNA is TGTGCCGTCGAAGGACTAGGGACTAGGGATGAGCAGTTCTTC. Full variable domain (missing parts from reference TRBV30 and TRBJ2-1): SQTIHQWPATLVQPVGSPLSLECTVEGTSNPNLYWYRQAAGRGLQLLFYSVGIGQISSEVPQNLSASRPQDRQFILSSKKLLLSDSGFYLCAVEGLGTRDEQFFGPGTRLTVL.

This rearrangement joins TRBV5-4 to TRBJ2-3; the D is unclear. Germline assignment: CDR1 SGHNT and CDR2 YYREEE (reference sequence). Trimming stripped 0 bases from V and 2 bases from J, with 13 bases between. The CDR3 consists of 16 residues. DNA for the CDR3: TGTGCCAGCAGCTTGGACGGTTTCGGTTACACAGATACGCAGTATTTT. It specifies CASSLDGFGYTDTQYF.

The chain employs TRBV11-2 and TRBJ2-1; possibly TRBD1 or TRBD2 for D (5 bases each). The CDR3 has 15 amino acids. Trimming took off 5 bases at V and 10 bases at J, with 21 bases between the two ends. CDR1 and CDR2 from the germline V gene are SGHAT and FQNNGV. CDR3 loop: CASSTQPGPASEQFF. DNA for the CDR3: TGTGCCAGCAGCACCCAACCGGGACCAGCATCCGAGCAGTTCTTC. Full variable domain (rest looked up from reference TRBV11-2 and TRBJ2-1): EAGVAQSPRYKIIEKRQSVAFWCNPISGHATLYWYQQILGQGPKLLIQFQNNGVVDDSQLPKDRFSAERLKGVDSTLKIQPAKLEDSAVYLCASSTQPGPASEQFFGPGTRLTVL.

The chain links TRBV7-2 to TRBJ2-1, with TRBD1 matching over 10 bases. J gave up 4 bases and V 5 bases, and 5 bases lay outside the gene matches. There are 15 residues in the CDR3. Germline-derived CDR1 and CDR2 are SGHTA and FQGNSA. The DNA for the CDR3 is TGTGCCAGCAGCCCTCGGGACAGGGGTTACAATGAGCAGTTCTTC. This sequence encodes CASSPRDRGYNEQFF.

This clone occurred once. This CDR3 reads CASSSRAGPSYEQYF. In DNA form, the CDR3 reads TGTGCCAGCAGCTCAAGAGCGGGACCGTCCTACGAGCAGTACTTC. This sequence joins TRBV7-3 and TRBJ2-7; 7 bases line up with TRBD2. Trimming at V came to 4 bases and at J to 1 base, leaving 7 bases not matched to a gene. Germline CDR1 and CDR2: SGHTA and FQGTGA. The CDR3 sequence is 15 residues long.

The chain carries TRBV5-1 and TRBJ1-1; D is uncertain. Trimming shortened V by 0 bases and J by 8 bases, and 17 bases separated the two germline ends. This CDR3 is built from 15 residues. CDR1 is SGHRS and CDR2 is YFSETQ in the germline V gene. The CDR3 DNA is TGCGCCAGCAGCTTGGGGGCAGAAGTGACCCTAGAAGCTTTCTTT. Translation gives CASSLGAEVTLEAFF.

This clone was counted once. This CDR3 reads CASRAPGRVVDTQYF. The CDR3 coding sequence is TGTGCCAGCAGGGCGCCCGGGCGGGTAGTGGATACGCAGTATTTT. The V call is TRBV6-1, the J call TRBJ2-3, with D possibly TRBD2 on 5 matching bases. The CDR3 is made up of 15 amino acids. The V gene lost 6 bases and the J gene lost 6 bases, with 19 bases spanning the gap. Germline V gene data show CDR1 as MNHNS and CDR2 as SASEGT.

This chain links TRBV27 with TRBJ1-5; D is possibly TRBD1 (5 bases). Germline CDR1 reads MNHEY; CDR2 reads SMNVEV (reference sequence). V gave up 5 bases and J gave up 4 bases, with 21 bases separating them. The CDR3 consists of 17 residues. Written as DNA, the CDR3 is TGTGCCAGCAGTACGCCATTTGGGGCAGAAACTAATCAGCCCCAGCATTTT. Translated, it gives CASSTPFGAETNQPQHF.

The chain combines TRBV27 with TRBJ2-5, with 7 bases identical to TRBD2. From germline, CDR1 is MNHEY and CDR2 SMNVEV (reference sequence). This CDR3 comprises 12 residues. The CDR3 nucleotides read TGTTATTTAACCGGGGGGTTAGAGACCCAGTACTTC. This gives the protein CYLTGGLETQYF.

The CDR3, as DNA: TGTGCCAGCAGTGAGGCAGGGGATGGCTACACCTTC. It yields the protein CASSEAGDGYTF. The chain joins TRBV25-1 to TRBJ1-2, with D maybe TRBD1 (6 bases). The V gene lost 3 bases and the J gene lost 6 bases, with 8 bases spanning the gap. The V gene's germline CDR1 is MGHDK and CDR2 SYGVNS. This CDR3 has 12 amino acids.

The CDR3 reads CASSRSSGPSDTQYF. In nucleotides, the CDR3 is TGTGCCAGCAGCCGGAGCTCAGGGCCTTCAGATACGCAGTATTTT. The chain is built from TRBV11-3 and TRBJ2-3; weak D call: TRBD1 (5 bases). V was trimmed by 5 bases and J by 4 bases, leaving 16 bases between them. The germline V gene encodes CDR1 SGHNT and CDR2 YENEEA. The CDR3 is 15 residues long.

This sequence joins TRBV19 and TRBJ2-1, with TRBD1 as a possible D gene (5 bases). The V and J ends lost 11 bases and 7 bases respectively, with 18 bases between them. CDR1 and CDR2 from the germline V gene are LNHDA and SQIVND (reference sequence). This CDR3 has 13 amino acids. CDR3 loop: CASQWDSGNEQFF. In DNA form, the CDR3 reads TGTGCCTCACAATGGGATTCAGGGAATGAGCAGTTCTTC. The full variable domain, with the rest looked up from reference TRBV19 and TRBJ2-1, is DGGITQSPKYLFRKEGQNVTLSCEQNLNHDAMYWYRQDPGQGLRLIYYSQIVNDFQKGDIAEGYSVSREKKESFPLTVTSAQKNPTAFYLCASQWDSGNEQFFGPGTRLTVL.

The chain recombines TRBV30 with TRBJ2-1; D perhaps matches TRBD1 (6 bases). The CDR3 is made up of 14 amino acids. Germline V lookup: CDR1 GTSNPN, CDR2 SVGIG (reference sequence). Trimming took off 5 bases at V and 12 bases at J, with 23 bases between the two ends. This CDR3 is CAWARPEGLQGQFF. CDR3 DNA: TGTGCCTGGGCTAGACCCGAGGGGTTACAGGGGCAGTTCTTC.

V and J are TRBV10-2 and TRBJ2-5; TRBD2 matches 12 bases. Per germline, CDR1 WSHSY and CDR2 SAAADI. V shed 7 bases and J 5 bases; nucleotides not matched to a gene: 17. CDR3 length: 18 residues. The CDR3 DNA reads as TGCGCCAGCAAGGTTCTAGCGGGAGGGCCCCTAGGAGGCGAGACCCAGTACTTC. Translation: CASKVLAGGPLGGETQYF.

The CDR3 loop is CASSHRGRETQYF. For the CDR3, the DNA is TGTGCCAGCAGTCACAGGGGAAGAGAGACCCAGTACTTC. The chain joins TRBV6-1 to TRBJ2-5; 7 bases are a match to TRBD1. CDR3 size: 13 residues. Germline trimming cut 5 bases from V and 4 bases from J; bases unmatched to any gene: 4. In germline, CDR1 is MNHNS, CDR2 SASEGT.

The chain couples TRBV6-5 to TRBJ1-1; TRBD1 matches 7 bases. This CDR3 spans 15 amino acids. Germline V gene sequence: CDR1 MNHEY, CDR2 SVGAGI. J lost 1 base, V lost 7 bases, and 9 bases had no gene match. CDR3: CASIEGGRGNTEAFF. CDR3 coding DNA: TGTGCCAGCATCGAAGGGGGCAGGGGGAACACTGAAGCTTTCTTT.

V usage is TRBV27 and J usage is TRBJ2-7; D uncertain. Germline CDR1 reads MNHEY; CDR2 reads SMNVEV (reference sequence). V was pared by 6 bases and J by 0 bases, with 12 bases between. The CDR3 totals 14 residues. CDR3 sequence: CASSVGVSSYEQYF. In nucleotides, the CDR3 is TGTGCCAGCAGCGTTGGCGTTAGCTCCTACGAGCAGTACTTC.

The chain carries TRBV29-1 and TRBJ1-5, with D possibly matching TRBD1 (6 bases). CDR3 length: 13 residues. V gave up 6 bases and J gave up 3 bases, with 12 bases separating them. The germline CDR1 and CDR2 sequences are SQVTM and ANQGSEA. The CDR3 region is CSVSPGVNQPQHF. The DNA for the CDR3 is TGCAGCGTGTCACCAGGGGTCAATCAGCCCCAGCATTTT.

CDR3 sequence: CASSLPTGQEQYF. DNA for the CDR3: TGCGCCAGCAGCCTACCGACAGGGCAAGAGCAGTACTTC. This chain joins TRBV5-1 and TRBJ2-7; 7 bases fit TRBD1. Losses at the gene ends were 4 bases for V and 7 bases for J; bases not matched to a gene: 8. Germline V lookup: CDR1 SGHRS, CDR2 YFSETQ. This CDR3 contains 13 residues.

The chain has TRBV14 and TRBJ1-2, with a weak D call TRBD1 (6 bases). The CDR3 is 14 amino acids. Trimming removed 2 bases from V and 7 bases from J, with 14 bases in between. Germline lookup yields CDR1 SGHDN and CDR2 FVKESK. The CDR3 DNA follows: TGTGCCAGCAGCCAATTGGGCAGGGGAGCTGGCTACACCTTC. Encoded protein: CASSQLGRGAGYTF.

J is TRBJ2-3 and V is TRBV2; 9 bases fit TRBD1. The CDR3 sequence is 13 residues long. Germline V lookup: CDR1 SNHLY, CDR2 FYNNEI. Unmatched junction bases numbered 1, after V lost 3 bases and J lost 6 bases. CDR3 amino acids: CASSEGTGDTQYF. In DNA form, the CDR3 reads TGTGCCAGCAGTGAGGGGACAGGGGATACGCAGTATTTT.

The CDR3 reads CASRRTGDSPLHF. The CDR3 DNA reads as TGCGCCAGCAGGCGGACAGGGGATTCACCCCTCCACTTT. This chain links TRBV5-1 with TRBJ1-6; 9 bases align to TRBD1. After removal of 5 bases from V and 8 bases from J, the junction contained 2 bases not matched to a gene. Per the germline V gene, CDR1 is SGHRS and CDR2 is YFSETQ. The CDR3 sequence is 13 residues long.